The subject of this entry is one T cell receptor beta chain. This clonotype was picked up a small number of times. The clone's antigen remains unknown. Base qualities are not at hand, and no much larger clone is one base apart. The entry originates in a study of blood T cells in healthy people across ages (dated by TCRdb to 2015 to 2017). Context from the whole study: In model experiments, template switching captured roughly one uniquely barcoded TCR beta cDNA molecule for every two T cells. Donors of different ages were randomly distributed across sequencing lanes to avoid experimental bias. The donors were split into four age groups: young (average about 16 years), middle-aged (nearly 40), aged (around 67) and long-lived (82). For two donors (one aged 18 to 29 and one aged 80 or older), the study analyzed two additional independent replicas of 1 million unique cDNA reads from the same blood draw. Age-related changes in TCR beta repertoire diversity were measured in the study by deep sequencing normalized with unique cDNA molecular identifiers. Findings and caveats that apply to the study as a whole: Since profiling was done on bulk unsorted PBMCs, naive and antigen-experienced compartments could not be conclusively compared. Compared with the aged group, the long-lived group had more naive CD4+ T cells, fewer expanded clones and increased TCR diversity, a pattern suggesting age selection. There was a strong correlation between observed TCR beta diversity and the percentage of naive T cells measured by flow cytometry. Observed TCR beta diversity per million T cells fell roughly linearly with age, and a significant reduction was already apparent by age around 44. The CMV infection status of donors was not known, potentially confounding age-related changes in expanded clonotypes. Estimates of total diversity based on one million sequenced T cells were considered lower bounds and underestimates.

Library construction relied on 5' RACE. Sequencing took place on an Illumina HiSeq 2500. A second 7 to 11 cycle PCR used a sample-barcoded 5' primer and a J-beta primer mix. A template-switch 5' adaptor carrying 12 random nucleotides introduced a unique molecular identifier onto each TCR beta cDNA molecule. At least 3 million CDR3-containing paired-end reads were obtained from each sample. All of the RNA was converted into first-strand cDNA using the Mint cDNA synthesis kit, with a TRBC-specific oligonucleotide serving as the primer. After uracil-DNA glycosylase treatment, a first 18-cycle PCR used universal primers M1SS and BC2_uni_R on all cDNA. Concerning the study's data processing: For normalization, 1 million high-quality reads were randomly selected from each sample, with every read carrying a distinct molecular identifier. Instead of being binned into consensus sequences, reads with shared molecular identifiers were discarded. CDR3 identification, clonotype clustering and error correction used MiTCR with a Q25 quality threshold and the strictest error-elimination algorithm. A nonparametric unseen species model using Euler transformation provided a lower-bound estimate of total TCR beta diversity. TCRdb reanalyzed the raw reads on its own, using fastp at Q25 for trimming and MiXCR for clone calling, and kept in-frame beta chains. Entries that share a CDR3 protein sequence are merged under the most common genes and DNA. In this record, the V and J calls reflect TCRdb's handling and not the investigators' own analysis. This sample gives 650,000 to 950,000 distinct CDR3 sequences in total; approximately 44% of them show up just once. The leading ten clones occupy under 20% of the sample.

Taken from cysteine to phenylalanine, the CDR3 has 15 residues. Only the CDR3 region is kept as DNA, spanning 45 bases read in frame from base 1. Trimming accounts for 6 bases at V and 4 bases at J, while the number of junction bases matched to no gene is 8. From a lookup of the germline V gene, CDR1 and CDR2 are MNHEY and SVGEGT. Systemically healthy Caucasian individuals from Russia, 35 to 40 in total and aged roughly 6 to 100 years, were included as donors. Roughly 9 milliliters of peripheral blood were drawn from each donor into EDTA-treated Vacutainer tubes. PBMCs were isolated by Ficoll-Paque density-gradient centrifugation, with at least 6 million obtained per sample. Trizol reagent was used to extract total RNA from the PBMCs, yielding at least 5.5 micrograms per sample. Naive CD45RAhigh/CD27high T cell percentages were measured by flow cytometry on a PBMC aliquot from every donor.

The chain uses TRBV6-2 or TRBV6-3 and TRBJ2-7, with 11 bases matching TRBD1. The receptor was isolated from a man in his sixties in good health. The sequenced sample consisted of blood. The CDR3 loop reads CASRTGTGGQYEQYF. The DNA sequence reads TGTGCCAGCAGGACAGGGACAGGGGGTCAATACGAGCAGTACTTC.